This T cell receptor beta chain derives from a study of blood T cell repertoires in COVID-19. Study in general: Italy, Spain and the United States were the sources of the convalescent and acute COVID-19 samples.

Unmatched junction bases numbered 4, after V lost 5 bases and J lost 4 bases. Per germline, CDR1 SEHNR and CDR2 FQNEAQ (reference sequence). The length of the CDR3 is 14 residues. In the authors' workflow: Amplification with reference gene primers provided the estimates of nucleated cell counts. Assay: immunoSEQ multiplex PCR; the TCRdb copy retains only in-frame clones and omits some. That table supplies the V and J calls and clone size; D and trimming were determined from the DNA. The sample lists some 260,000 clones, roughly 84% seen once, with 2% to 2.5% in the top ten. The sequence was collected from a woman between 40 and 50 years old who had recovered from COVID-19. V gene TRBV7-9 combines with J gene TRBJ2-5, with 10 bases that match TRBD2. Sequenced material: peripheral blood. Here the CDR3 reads CASSRRTSGETQYF. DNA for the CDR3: TGTGCCAGCAGCAGACGGACTAGCGGAGAGACCCAGTACTTC.